This entry lists 30 T cell receptor beta chains sequenced from one sample in a study of T cells in Graves' hyperthyroidism and ophthalmopathy. Amplification of TCR beta CDR3 regions used RNA as the template. The study used the HTBI primer set for a first-round RT-PCR of the TCR CDR3. TCRdb reprocessed the multiplex PCR reads via MiXCR and lists one record per CDR3 protein. The sample carries some 560,000 distinct CDR3 sequences, 14% recorded once. Sequencing was performed on blood. These receptors all stem from a woman aged 40 to 55 with Graves' hyperthyroidism.

This clonotype was seen only a few times. V usage is TRBV14 and J usage is TRBJ1-2; D remains ambiguous. The V and J ends lost 4 bases and 5 bases respectively, with 17 bases between them. The CDR3 spans 15 residues. Germline loops: CDR1 SGHDN, CDR2 FVKESK. As DNA, the CDR3 is TGTGCCAGCAGCCTTGGTAGAGGTGCCGGGTATGGCTACACCTTC. It translates to CASSLGRGAGYGYTF.

Ten or more counts support this clonotype. This rearrangement joins TRBV28 to TRBJ2-7; D gene unclear. Trimming removed 4 bases from V and 2 bases from J, with 9 bases in between. The CDR3 spans 13 residues. Germline assignment: CDR1 MDHEN and CDR2 SYDVKM. CDR3 sequence (DNA): TGTGCCAGCAGTTCGACGGCACCCTACGAGCAGTACTTC. Protein product: CASSSTAPYEQYF.

This clonotype appeared a few times. The chain employs TRBV28 and TRBJ1-4; 7 bases are a match to TRBD1. Trimming at V came to 2 bases and at J to 4 bases, leaving 4 bases not matched to a gene. The CDR3 is 15 amino acids. The V gene's germline CDR1 is MDHEN and CDR2 SYDVKM. CDR3: CASSLLTGFNEKLFF. CDR3 in DNA: TGTGCCAGCAGTTTACTGACAGGGTTTAATGAAAAACTGTTTTTT.

This clonotype was seen a few times. The rearrangement uses TRBV28 and TRBJ2-1; 10 bases are shared with TRBD2. The CDR3 contains 15 residues. The V gene end was trimmed by 8 bases and the J gene end by 8 bases; junction bases not matched to a gene: 12. Germline CDR1 MDHEN, CDR2 SYDVKM. The CDR3 loop is CASLPSGREYDEQFF. The DNA for the CDR3 is TGTGCCAGCCTACCAAGCGGGAGGGAATACGATGAGCAGTTCTTC.

At least ten counts were recorded for this clonotype. V is TRBV28 and J is TRBJ2-7, with 8 bases that match TRBD1. Trimming took 6 bases from V and 2 from J; bases not matched to a gene: 6. Germline V gives CDR1 MDHEN, CDR2 SYDVKM. The CDR3 consists of 14 residues. Here the CDR3 DNA reads TGTGCCAGCAGGACCGGGACAGGACCCTACGAGCAGTACTTC. Protein sequence: CASRTGTGPYEQYF.

The J gene is TRBJ1-1, the V gene TRBV11-2; D is perhaps TRBD1 (5 bases). The CDR3 covers 16 residues. Germline V gives CDR1 SGHAT, CDR2 FQNNGV. Trimming cost V 0 bases and J 10 bases, with 21 bases left between them. DNA for the CDR3: TGTGCCAGCAGCTTAGAGGGGGTGGTGGCCCACCCGGGAGCTTTCTTT. This codes for CASSLEGVVAHPGAFF.

This clonotype was detected ten times or more. The chain has TRBV20-1 and TRBJ2-3, with TRBD1 identical over 7 bases. V was pared by 5 bases and J by 1 base, with 3 bases of the junction left unmatched. CDR1 DFQATT and CDR2 SNEGSKA come from the germline V gene (reference sequence). The CDR3 spans 13 residues. CDR3 loop: CSADRVGTDTQYF. The DNA of the CDR3 is TGCAGTGCTGACAGGGTGGGCACAGATACGCAGTATTTT.

This clonotype came up many times. The chain employs TRBV28 and TRBJ1-1; D may be TRBD1 (6 bases). The V gene's germline CDR1 is MDHEN and CDR2 SYDVKM. The CDR3 extends over 14 amino acids. Trimming removed 2 bases from V and 4 bases from J, with 11 bases in between. The CDR3 is CASSLVRGSTEAFF. CDR3 DNA sequence: TGTGCCAGCAGTTTAGTCAGGGGAAGCACTGAAGCTTTCTTT.

This clonotype turned up a few times. The V and J genes are TRBV28 and TRBJ1-3, with D unclear. The CDR3 consists of 14 residues. Trimming cost V 5 bases and J 0 bases, with 8 bases left between them. CDR1 and CDR2 (germline): MDHEN, SYDVKM. The CDR3 loop reads CASSIDLSGNTIYF. In nucleotides, the CDR3 is TGTGCCAGCAGTATCGACCTCTCTGGAAACACCATATATTTT.

This clonotype was seen at least ten times. The gene calls are TRBV7-8 and TRBJ2-7; TRBD1 agrees at 7 bases. The J segment lost 5 bases and the V segment lost 5 bases, leaving 6 bases of the junction unmatched. Per the germline V gene, CDR1 is SGHVS and CDR2 is FQNEAQ. The CDR3 covers 13 residues. The CDR3 DNA follows: TGTGCCAGCAGCCAAGACAGGGCCCACGAGCAGTACTTC. This gives the protein CASSQDRAHEQYF.

The sample holds many counts of this clonotype. The chain combines TRBV18 with TRBJ1-2; D perhaps matches TRBD1 (5 bases). V gave up 3 bases and J gave up 2 bases, with 10 bases separating them. The CDR3 spans 14 residues. Per germline, CDR1 KGHSH and CDR2 LQKENI. CDR3 loop: CASSPGGLNYGYTF. The CDR3 nucleotides are TGTGCCAGCTCACCGGGGGGTCTGAACTATGGCTACACCTTC. The variable domain in full, with the rest retrieved from reference TRBV18 and TRBJ1-2, is NAGVMQNPRHLVRRRGQEARLRCSPMKGHSHVYWYRQLPEEGLKFMVYLQKENIIDESGMPKERFSAEFPKEGPSILRIQQVVRGDSAAYFCASSPGGLNYGYTFGSGTRLTVV.

The chain recombines TRBV7-2 with TRBJ1-1; maybe TRBD1 (6 bases). CDR3 size: 15 residues. Trimming removed 6 bases at V and 4 bases at J, with 18 bases between. The V gene's germline CDR1 is SGHTA and CDR2 FQGNSA. CDR3 bases: TGTGCCAGCAGATCAAAACAGGGTGGGAGCACTGAAGCTTTCTTT. Translated, it gives CASRSKQGGSTEAFF.

The J gene is TRBJ2-3, the V gene TRBV4-1; D perhaps matches TRBD1 (8 bases). The ends were cut back, 0 bases at V and 4 bases at J, with 14 bases in the middle. This CDR3 has 16 residues. CDR1 MGHRA and CDR2 YSYEKL come from the germline V gene. This CDR3 is CASSQDGQGGPDTQYF. The CDR3 DNA follows: TGCGCCAGCAGCCAAGATGGACAGGGAGGGCCAGATACGCAGTATTTT.

This clonotype was observed many times. This chain joins TRBV7-2 and TRBJ2-3; a weak D match, TRBD1 (5 bases). This CDR3 contains 13 residues. The germline gives CDR1 SGHTA, CDR2 FQGNSA. Trimming removed 4 bases at V and 6 bases at J, with 11 bases between. The CDR3 DNA reads as TGTGCCAGCAGCTCCCAGGGATGGGATACGCAGTATTTT. It is translated as CASSSQGWDTQYF.

The chain couples TRBV20-1 to TRBJ1-5; tentative D call: TRBD1 (6 bases). Per the germline V gene, CDR1 is DFQATT and CDR2 is SNEGSKA (reference sequence). With 5 bases removed from V and 0 bases from J, the gap between germline ends came to 20 bases. This CDR3 comprises 17 residues. CDR3 nucleotides: TGCAGTGCTGTGGCAGGCCAGGGGAAGAATAGCAATCAGCCCCAGCATTTT. Its translation is CSAVAGQGKNSNQPQHF.

This clonotype has ten or more counts. The J gene is TRBJ2-1, the V gene TRBV27, with 16 bases lining up with TRBD2. The germline gives CDR1 MNHEY, CDR2 SMNVEV (reference sequence). The CDR3 runs 16 residues. The V and J ends lost 3 bases and 9 bases, in that order; junction bases with no gene match: 5. Here the CDR3 reads CASSLLGTSGRVEQFF. In DNA form, the CDR3 reads TGTGCCAGCAGTTTGCTGGGGACTAGCGGGAGGGTTGAGCAGTTCTTC.

This clonotype has more than one count but fewer than ten. The V and J genes are TRBV7-3 and TRBJ2-1; D is ambiguous. The CDR3 spans 15 residues. Trimming took 2 bases from V and 4 from J, leaving 12 bases between them. The germline gives CDR1 SGHTA, CDR2 FQGTGA. The CDR3 region is CASSLGAETYNEQFF. The CDR3 DNA sequence: TGTGCCAGCAGCTTAGGCGCGGAGACGTACAATGAGCAGTTCTTC.

This sequence joins TRBV19 and TRBJ2-1; D is tentatively TRBD1 or TRBD2 (7 bases each). The V end lost 1 base, the J end lost 6 bases, and 16 bases lay between the germline ends. Germline V gives CDR1 LNHDA, CDR2 SQIVND (reference sequence). The CDR3 has 16 amino acids. CDR3 residues: CASSIGPAGGGNEQFF. In nucleotides, the CDR3 is TGTGCCAGTAGTATAGGCCCAGCAGGGGGGGGCAATGAGCAGTTCTTC.

This CDR3 reads CASSLDSGIGGYGYTF. In DNA, the CDR3 is TGCGCCAGCAGCTTGGACAGCGGTATTGGCGGCTATGGCTACACCTTC. The chain links TRBV5-1 to TRBJ1-2; D not certain. Germline-derived CDR1 and CDR2 are SGHRS and YFSETQ. The CDR3 is 16 residues long. With 0 bases removed from V and 4 bases from J, the gap between germline ends came to 16 bases.

This clonotype was observed many times. The chain recombines TRBV27 with TRBJ1-4; 10 bases line up with TRBD1. The germline V gene has CDR1 MNHEY and CDR2 SMNVEV (reference sequence). This CDR3 has 14 residues. J gave up 7 bases and V 5 bases, and 4 bases lay outside the gene matches. The CDR3 DNA reads TGTGCCAGCAGTACCCGGGACAGGGGTGAAAAACTGTTTTTT. Translated: CASSTRDRGEKLFF.

Points on this clonotype: Just one base apart from a much larger clone, this may be a read error. The J gene is TRBJ1-1, the V gene TRBV20-1; D is uncertain. The CDR3 length is 14 residues. CDR1 DFQATT and CDR2 SNEGSKA come from the germline V gene (reference sequence). CDR3 in amino acids: CSASWSSAGTGAFF. CDR3 DNA: TGCAGTGCTAGTTGGAGCTCAGCGGGAACTGGAGCTTTCTTT.

The genes are TRBV5-1 and TRBJ1-1, with 11 nucleotides matching TRBD1. CDR1 and CDR2 from the germline V gene are SGHRS and YFSETQ. V lost 4 bases, J lost 6 bases, and 8 bases stayed unmatched. The CDR3 runs 15 residues. The CDR3 region has the DNA TGCGCCAGCAGCCCCCGGACAGGGGGCGAGGCTGAAGCTTTCTTT. Protein sequence: CASSPRTGGEAEAFF.

This clonotype was picked up a small number of times. Since a much larger clone is just one base distant, this may be a read error. The chain couples TRBV2 to TRBJ1-4, with D perhaps matching TRBD1 (5 bases). CDR1 and CDR2 (germline): SNHLY, FYNNEI. This CDR3 is built from 14 residues. CDR3 sequence: CAISELGVNEKLFF. The CDR3 DNA follows: TGTGCCATCAGTGAGCTGGGGGTGAATGAAAAACTGTTTTTT. The variable domain in full, with the rest retrieved from reference TRBV2 and TRBJ1-4, is EPEVTQTPSHQVTQMGQEVILRCVPISNHLYFYWYRQILGQKVEFLVSFYNNEISEKSEIFDDQFSVERPDGSNFTLKIRSTKLEDSAMYFCAISELGVNEKLFFGSGTQLSVL.

Regarding this clonotype: This clone may be a read error of a much larger clone one base away. V usage is TRBV2 and J usage is TRBJ2-7, with 10 bases lining up with TRBD2. With 4 bases clipped from V and 3 bases from J, the junction kept 3 bases outside the gene matches. CDR1 is SNHLY, CDR2 FYNNEI, per germline. This CDR3 has 14 amino acids. The CDR3 region has the DNA TGTGCCAGCAGTGGGACTAGCGGACACTACGAGCAGTACTTC. Amino acids: CASSGTSGHYEQYF.

This rearrangement joins TRBV11-1 to TRBJ2-1; 12 bases agree with TRBD2. Germline V lookup: CDR1 SGHAT, CDR2 FQDESV (reference sequence). The CDR3 consists of 17 residues. Trimming at V came to 5 bases and at J to 10 bases, leaving 15 bases not matched to a gene. The chain's CDR3 is CASSDGPGTSGFGEQFF. CDR3 nucleotides: TGTGCCAGCAGCGATGGACCTGGGACTAGCGGGTTTGGGGAGCAGTTCTTC.

This clonotype came up many times. The rearrangement uses TRBV28 and TRBJ2-1; D unresolved. CDR1 is MDHEN, CDR2 SYDVKM, per germline. The CDR3 runs to 12 residues. Between the trimmed V and J ends, which lost 4 bases and 9 bases, there was a span of 10 bases. CDR3: CASSSSSTEQFF. As DNA, the CDR3 is TGTGCCAGCAGTTCATCTTCCACTGAGCAGTTCTTC.

The table lists this clonotype with many counts. V usage is TRBV27 and J usage is TRBJ1-5; D not certain. Trimming stripped 3 bases from V and 7 bases from J, with 16 bases between. CDR1 MNHEY and CDR2 SMNVEV come from the germline V gene (reference sequence). This CDR3 spans 15 amino acids. The CDR3 DNA reads TGTGCCAGCAGTTTCCTTGGCGGCCCTGGCCAGCCCCAGCATTTT. Translating it yields CASSFLGGPGQPQHF.

On this clonotype itself: A single base separates this from a much larger clone, so it may be a read error. This chain links TRBV20-1 with TRBJ2-2; 7 nucleotides agree with TRBD2. Germline assignment: CDR1 DFQATT and CDR2 SNEGSKA (reference sequence). The CDR3 sequence is 17 residues long. V lost 0 bases and J lost 2; bases outside the gene matches: 9. The DNA of the CDR3 is TGCAGTGCTAGAGAGGGTCGGGCGGGAGCCAACACCGGGGAGCTGTTTTTT. This gives the protein CSAREGRAGANTGELFF.

This clonotype was recorded a few times. The rearrangement uses TRBV28 and TRBJ1-6, with D hard to call. Trimming shortened V by 7 bases and J by 6 bases, and 7 bases separated the two germline ends. The CDR3 sequence is 12 residues long. Per the germline V gene, CDR1 is MDHEN and CDR2 is SYDVKM. CDR3 residues: CASTRLNSPLHF. The CDR3, as DNA: TGTGCCAGCACTCGACTTAATTCACCCCTCCACTTT.

This clonotype was detected many times. V is TRBV18 and J is TRBJ2-2; a possible D gene is TRBD1 (6 bases). V was clipped by 0 bases and J by 6 bases, with 11 bases between them. Germline CDR1 reads KGHSH; CDR2 reads LQKENI. The CDR3 extends over 15 amino acids. The DNA for the CDR3 is TGTGCCAGCTCACCACCGAGGGGGAAAGCCGGGGAGCTGTTTTTT. This encodes CASSPPRGKAGELFF.